A single sample is the source of the 6 T cell receptor beta chains below, sequenced in a study of monozygotic twins with inflammatory bowel disease. TCRdb reanalyzed the 5' RACE reads and collapses them to one entry per CDR3 protein, without DNA. The sample table sets out approximately 150,000 distinct CDR3 sequences. Sequenced: blood. The receptors were gathered from a human donor with ulcerative colitis or Crohn's disease, or a healthy co-twin of an affected twin (not recorded which).

This sequence joins TRBV5-5 and TRBJ2-5; TCRdb proposes TRBD2, but this gene call is untestable without DNA. CDR1 and CDR2 from the germline V gene are SGHKS and YYEKEE (reference sequence). The CDR3 sequence is 16 residues long. The CDR3 sequence is CASSFDWTSGGETQYF.

The chain combines TRBV5-1 with TRBJ1-1; TCRdb reports TRBD1, a call that lacks DNA to check it against. Germline V lookup: CDR1 SGHRS, CDR2 YFSETQ. The CDR3 extends over 15 amino acids. The CDR3 is CASSLKRGSNTEAFF. Supplemented by reference TRBV5-1 and TRBJ1-1, the full variable domain reads KAGVTQTPRYLIKTRGQQVTLSCSPISGHRSVSWYQQTPGQGLQFLFEYFSETQRNKGNFPGRFSGRQFSNSRSEMNVSTLELGDSALYLCASSLKRGSNTEAFFGQGTRLTVV.

The chain couples TRBV29-1 to TRBJ1-2. The CDR3 is 14 residues long. Germline assignment: CDR1 SQVTM and CDR2 ANQGSEA. CDR3: CSVEDHGVSRGYTF.

This chain links TRBV7-9 with TRBJ2-7; checking the TCRdb D call of TRBD2 is not possible without DNA. In germline, CDR1 is SEHNR, CDR2 FQNEAQ (reference sequence). CDR3 length: 12 residues. The CDR3 protein is CASPAGTYEQYF.

The chain uses TRBV5-5 and TRBJ2-2; with no DNA, the TCRdb D assignment of TRBD2 cannot be verified. CDR1 SGHKS and CDR2 YYEKEE come from the germline V gene (reference sequence). This CDR3 is built from 15 residues. The CDR3 region is CASSFGSGNTGELFF.

V gene TRBV5-1 combines with J gene TRBJ1-5; lacking DNA, the TRBD1 call made by TCRdb goes unchecked. The CDR3 spans 16 residues. Germline assignment: CDR1 SGHRS and CDR2 YFSETQ. The CDR3 reads CASSLGSGQGDQPQHF.